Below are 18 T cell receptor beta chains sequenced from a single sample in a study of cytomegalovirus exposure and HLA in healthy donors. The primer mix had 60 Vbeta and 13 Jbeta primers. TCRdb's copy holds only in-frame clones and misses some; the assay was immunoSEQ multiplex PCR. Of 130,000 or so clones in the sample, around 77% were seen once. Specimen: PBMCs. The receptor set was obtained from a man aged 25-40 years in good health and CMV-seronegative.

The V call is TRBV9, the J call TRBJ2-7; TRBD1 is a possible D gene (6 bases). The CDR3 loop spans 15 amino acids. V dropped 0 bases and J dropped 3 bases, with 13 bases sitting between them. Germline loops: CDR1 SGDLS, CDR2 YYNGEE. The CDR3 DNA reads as TGTGCCAGCAGCGTAGGTGGTGGCAGGGGCTACGAGCAGTACTTC. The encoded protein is CASSVGGGRGYEQYF.

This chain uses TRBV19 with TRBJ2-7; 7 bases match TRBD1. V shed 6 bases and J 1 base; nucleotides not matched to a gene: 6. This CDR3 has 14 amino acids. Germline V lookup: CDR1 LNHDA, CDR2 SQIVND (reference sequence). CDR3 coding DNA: TGTGCCAGTAGAAAGAGGGACAGTTCCTACGAGCAGTACTTC. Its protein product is CASRKRDSSYEQYF.

CDR3 sequence: CASRRAGGVYEQYF. The DNA for the CDR3 is TGTGCCAGCAGAAGAGCGGGGGGGGTCTACGAGCAGTACTTC. The chain links TRBV27 to TRBJ2-7; TRBD2 matches at 10 bases. Germline loops: CDR1 MNHEY, CDR2 SMNVEV (reference sequence). This CDR3 region has 14 residues. Unmatched junction bases numbered 5, after V lost 6 bases and J lost 3 bases.

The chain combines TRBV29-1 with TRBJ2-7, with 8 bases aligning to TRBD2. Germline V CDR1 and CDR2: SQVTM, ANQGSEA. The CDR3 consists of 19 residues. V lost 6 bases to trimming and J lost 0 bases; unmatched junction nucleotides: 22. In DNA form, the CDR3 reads TGCAGCGTCCGGGGGCGAATGATCGAAGGAGCGGGAGACTCCTACGAGCAGTACTTC. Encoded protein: CSVRGRMIEGAGDSYEQYF.

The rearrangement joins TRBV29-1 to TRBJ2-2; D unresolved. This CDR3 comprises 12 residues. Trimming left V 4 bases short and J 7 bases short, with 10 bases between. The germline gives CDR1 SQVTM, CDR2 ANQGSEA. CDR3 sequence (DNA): TGCAGCGTTGCCCGGGTGGGCGGGGAGCTGTTTTTT. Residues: CSVARVGGELFF.

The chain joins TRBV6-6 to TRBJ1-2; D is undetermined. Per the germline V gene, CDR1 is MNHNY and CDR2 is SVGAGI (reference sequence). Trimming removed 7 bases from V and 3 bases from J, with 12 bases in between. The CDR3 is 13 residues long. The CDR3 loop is CASTLNFDYGYTF. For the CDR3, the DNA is TGTGCCAGCACCCTGAACTTCGACTATGGCTACACCTTC.

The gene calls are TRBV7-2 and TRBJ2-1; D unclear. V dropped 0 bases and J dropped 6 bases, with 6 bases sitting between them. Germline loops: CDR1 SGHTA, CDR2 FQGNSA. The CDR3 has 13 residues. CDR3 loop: CASSLAFRNEQFF. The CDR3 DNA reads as TGTGCCAGCAGCTTAGCGTTCCGCAATGAGCAGTTCTTC.

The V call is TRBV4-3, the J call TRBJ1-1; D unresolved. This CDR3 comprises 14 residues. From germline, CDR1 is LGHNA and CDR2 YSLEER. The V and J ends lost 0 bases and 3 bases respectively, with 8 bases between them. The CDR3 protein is CASSQDTPDTEAFF. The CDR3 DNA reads TGCGCCAGCAGCCAAGATACCCCGGACACTGAAGCTTTCTTT.

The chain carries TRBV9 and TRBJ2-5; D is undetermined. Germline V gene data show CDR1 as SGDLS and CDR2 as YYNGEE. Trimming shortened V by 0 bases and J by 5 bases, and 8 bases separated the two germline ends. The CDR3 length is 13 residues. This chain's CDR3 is CASSVAARETQYF. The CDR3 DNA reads TGTGCCAGCAGCGTAGCGGCCAGGGAGACCCAGTACTTC.

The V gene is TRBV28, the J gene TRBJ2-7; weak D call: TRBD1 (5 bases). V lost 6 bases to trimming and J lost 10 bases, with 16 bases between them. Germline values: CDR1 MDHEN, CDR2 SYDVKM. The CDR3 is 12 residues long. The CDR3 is CASSLNTGIQYF. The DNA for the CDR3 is TGTGCCAGCAGCTTAAACACAGGCATACAGTACTTC.

CDR3 amino acids: CASSLSGATYEQYF. For the CDR3, the DNA is TGCGCCAGCAGCTTGTCCGGAGCCACCTACGAGCAGTACTTC. The rearrangement links TRBV5-1 to TRBJ2-7; D ambiguous. V shed 1 base and J shed 2 bases, with 10 bases lying between them. The CDR3 is 14 residues long. Per germline, CDR1 SGHRS and CDR2 YFSETQ.

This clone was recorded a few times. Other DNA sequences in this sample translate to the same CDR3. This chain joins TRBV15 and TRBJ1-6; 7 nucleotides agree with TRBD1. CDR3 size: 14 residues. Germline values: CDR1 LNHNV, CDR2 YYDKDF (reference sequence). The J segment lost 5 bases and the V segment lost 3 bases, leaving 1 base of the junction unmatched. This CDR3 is CATSRDRNNSPLHF. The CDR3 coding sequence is TGTGCCACCAGCAGGGACAGGAATAATTCACCCCTCCACTTT.

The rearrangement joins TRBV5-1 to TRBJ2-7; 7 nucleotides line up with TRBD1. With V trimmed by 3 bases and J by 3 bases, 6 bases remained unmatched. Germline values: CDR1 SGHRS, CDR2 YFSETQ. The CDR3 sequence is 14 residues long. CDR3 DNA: TGCGCCAGCAGCTACACAGGGGACCTCTACGAGCAGTACTTC. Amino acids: CASSYTGDLYEQYF.

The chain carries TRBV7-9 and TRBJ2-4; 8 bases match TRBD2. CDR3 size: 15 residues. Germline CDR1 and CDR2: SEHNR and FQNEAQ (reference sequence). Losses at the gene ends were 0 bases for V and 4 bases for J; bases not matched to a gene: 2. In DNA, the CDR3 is TGTGCCAGCAGCTTAGCGGGGACTAGTAAAAACATTCAGTACTTC. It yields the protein CASSLAGTSKNIQYF.

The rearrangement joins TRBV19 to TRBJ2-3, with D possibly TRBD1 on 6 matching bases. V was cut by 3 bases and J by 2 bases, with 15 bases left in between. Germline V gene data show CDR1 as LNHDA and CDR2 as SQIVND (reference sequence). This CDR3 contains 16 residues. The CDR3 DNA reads TGTGCCAGTAGTATGGGGGCCCATTTATTCACAGATACGCAGTATTTT. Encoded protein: CASSMGAHLFTDTQYF.

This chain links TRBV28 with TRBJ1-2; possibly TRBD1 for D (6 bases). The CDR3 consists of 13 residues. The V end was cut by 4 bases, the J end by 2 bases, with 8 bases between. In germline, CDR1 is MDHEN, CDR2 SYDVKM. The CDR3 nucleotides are TGTGCCAGCAGTTCCGGGACAAACTATGGCTACACCTTC. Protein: CASSSGTNYGYTF.

This CDR3 reads CASSPVILADPDTQYF. As DNA, the CDR3 is TGTGCCAGCTCACCAGTAATCCTAGCAGACCCAGATACGCAGTATTTT. V and J are TRBV18 and TRBJ2-3; a weak D match, TRBD2 (5 bases). Germline V lookup: CDR1 KGHSH, CDR2 LQKENI. CDR3 length equals 16 residues. Trimming took 2 bases from V and 4 from J, leaving 16 bases between them. The whole variable domain, remainder taken from reference TRBV18 and TRBJ2-3, is NAGVMQNPRHLVRRRGQEARLRCSPMKGHSHVYWYRQLPEEGLKFMVYLQKENIIDESGMPKERFSAEFPKEGPSILRIQQVVRGDSAAYFCASSPVILADPDTQYFGPGTRLTVL.

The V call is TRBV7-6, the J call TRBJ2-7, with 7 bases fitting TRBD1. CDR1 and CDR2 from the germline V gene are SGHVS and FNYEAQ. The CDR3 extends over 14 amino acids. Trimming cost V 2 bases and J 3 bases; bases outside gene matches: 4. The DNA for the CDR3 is TGTGCCAGCAGCTTATCGGGACAGCTCTACGAGCAGTACTTC. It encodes CASSLSGQLYEQYF.